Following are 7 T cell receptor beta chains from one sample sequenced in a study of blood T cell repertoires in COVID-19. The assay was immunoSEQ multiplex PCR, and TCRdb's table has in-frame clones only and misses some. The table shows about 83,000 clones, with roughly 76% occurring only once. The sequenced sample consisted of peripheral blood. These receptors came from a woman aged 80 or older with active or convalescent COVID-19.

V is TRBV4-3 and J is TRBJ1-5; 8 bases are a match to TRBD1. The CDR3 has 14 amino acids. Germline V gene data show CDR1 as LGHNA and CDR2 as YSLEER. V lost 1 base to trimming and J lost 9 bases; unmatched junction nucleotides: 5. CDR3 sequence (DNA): TGCGCCAGCAGCCAAGCCGTCACAGGGGGGCCCCAGCATTTT. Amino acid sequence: CASSQAVTGGPQHF.

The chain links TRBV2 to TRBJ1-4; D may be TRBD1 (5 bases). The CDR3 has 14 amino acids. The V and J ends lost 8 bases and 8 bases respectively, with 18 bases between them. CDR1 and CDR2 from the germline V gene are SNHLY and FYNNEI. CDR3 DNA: TGTGCCAGCGGGAGGGACGGCAGCCGCGAAAAACTGTTTTTT. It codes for CASGRDGSREKLFF. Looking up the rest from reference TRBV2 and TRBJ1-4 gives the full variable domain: EPEVTQTPSHQVTQMGQEVILRCVPISNHLYFYWYRQILGQKVEFLVSFYNNEISEKSEIFDDQFSVERPDGSNFTLKIRSTKLEDSAMYFCASGRDGSREKLFFGSGTQLSVL.

The CDR3 reads CATSDSQGGNQPQHF. CDR3 nucleotides: TGTGCCACCAGTGATTCACAGGGAGGGAATCAGCCCCAGCATTTT. This rearrangement joins TRBV24-1 to TRBJ1-5; possible D gene TRBD1, 6 bases. The CDR3 contains 15 residues. The V gene's germline CDR1 is KGHDR and CDR2 SFDVKD. V lost 2 bases and J 4 bases, leaving 11 bases between the germline ends.

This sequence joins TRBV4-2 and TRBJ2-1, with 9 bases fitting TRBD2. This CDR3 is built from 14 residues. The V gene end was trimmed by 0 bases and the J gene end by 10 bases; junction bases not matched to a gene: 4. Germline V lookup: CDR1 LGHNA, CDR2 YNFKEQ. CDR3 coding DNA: TGTGCCAGCAGCCAAGATCTTAGCGGGGGAGAGCAGTTCTTC. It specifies CASSQDLSGGEQFF.

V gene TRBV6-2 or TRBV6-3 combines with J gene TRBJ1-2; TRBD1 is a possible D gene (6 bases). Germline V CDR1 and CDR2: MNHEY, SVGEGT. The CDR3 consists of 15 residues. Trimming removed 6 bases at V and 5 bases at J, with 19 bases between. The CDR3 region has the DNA TGTGCCAGCAGCCTCACAGGGCTGTCAGGTTATGGCTACACCTTC. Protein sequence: CASSLTGLSGYGYTF.

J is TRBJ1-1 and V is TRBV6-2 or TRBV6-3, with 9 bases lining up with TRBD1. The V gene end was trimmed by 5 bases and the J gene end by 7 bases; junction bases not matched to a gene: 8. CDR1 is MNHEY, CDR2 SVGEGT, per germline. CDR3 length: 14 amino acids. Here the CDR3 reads CASSTGQGGGEAFF. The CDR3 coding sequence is TGTGCCAGCAGTACGGGACAGGGCGGGGGTGAAGCTTTCTTT.

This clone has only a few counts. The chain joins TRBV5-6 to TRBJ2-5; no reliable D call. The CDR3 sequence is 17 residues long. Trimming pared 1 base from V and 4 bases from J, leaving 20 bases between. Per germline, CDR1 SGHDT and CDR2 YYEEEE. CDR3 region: CASSLWWSPLGRETQYF. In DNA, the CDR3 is TGTGCCAGCAGCTTGTGGTGGTCCCCCCTAGGAAGAGAGACCCAGTACTTC.